Following are 18 T cell receptor beta chains from one sample sequenced in a study of CD8+ T cells in alopecia areata. Sequencing used cDNA as its template, made by extracting RNA and reverse transcribing it. TCRdb's copy holds only in-frame clones and misses some; the assay was immunoSEQ multiplex PCR. The sample contains fewer than 250,000 clones, 45% to 75% of which appear only once. Described treatment: oral pan-JAK inhibitor, 5-10 mg twice daily. The source was CD4+ T cells sorted from blood, collected at week 4, from a patient treated with tofacitinib. Receptors originate from a human donor with alopecia areata.

V usage is TRBV4-1 and J usage is TRBJ2-5, with D possibly matching TRBD1 (8 bases). Deletions cut 3 bases from V and 3 bases from J, with 17 bases between. This CDR3 contains 16 residues. Germline V gives CDR1 MGHRA, CDR2 YSYEKL. In DNA form, the CDR3 reads TGCGCCAGCAGCCAGGGCCAGGGGGCGGGGGAAGAGACCCAGTACTTC. Translation gives CASSQGQGAGEETQYF.

The gene calls are TRBV25-1 and TRBJ1-4; no definite D call. This CDR3 has 15 residues. Germline-derived CDR1 and CDR2 are MGHDK and SYGVNS. Trimming pared 1 base from V and 4 bases from J, leaving 10 bases between. The CDR3 region is CASSESTEINEKLFF. The CDR3 DNA sequence: TGTGCCAGCAGTGAATCAACAGAGATTAATGAAAAACTGTTTTTT.

This clone was seen only once. The chain carries TRBV7-2 and TRBJ2-5; D might be TRBD2 (6 bases). The V end lost 4 bases, the J end lost 5 bases, and 11 bases lay between the germline ends. From germline, CDR1 is SGHTA and CDR2 FQGNSA. The CDR3 runs 13 residues. CDR3 residues: CASSSDYLETQYF. For the CDR3, the DNA is TGTGCCAGCAGCTCGGACTATTTGGAGACCCAGTACTTC.

V and J are TRBV25-1 and TRBJ2-3; no definite D call. V lost 4 bases, J lost 6 bases, and 8 bases lay in between. The CDR3 runs to 12 residues. Germline V CDR1 and CDR2: MGHDK, SYGVNS. CDR3: CASSVTRDTQYF. CDR3 coding DNA: TGTGCCAGCAGTGTCACCCGCGATACGCAGTATTTT. The full variable domain, with the rest looked up from reference TRBV25-1 and TRBJ2-3, is EADIYQTPRYLVIGTGKKITLECSQTMGHDKMYWYQQDPGMELHLIHYSYGVNSTEKGDLSSESTVSRIRTEHFPLTLESARPSHTSQYLCASSVTRDTQYFGPGTRLTVL.

V gene TRBV5-1 combines with J gene TRBJ1-2; 12 bases align to TRBD1. Germline loops: CDR1 SGHRS, CDR2 YFSETQ. The CDR3 length is 15 residues. Losses at the gene ends were 3 bases for V and 8 bases for J; bases not matched to a gene: 8. CDR3 DNA sequence: TGCGCCAGCAGCTCCGGGACAGGGGGCGTCGGAGGCTACACCTTC. This codes for CASSSGTGGVGGYTF.

The chain links TRBV9 to TRBJ2-7, with D hard to call. The CDR3 length is 14 residues. Germline V gives CDR1 SGDLS, CDR2 YYNGEE. The ends were cut back, 5 bases at V and 1 base at J, with 13 bases in the middle. The CDR3 spells CASSTGSRSYEQYF. In DNA, the CDR3 is TGTGCCAGCAGTACCGGGTCTAGGTCCTACGAGCAGTACTTC.

The V and J genes are TRBV15 and TRBJ2-7; 8 bases line up with TRBD1. The V and J ends lost 0 bases and 2 bases, in that order; junction bases with no gene match: 3. Germline values: CDR1 LNHNV, CDR2 YYDKDF (reference sequence). The CDR3 runs to 15 residues. DNA of the CDR3: TGTGCCACCAGCAGAGATTCGGGACAGGCCTACGAGCAGTACTTC. Its protein is CATSRDSGQAYEQYF. Variable domain in full (rest from reference TRBV15 and TRBJ2-7): DAMVIQNPRYQVTQFGKPVTLSCSQTLNHNVMYWYQQKSSQAPKLLFHYYDKDFNNEADTPDNFQSRRPNTSFCFLDIRSPGLGDTAMYLCATSRDSGQAYEQYFGPGTRLTVT.

The chain couples TRBV19 to TRBJ2-1, with a possible D match to TRBD2 (5 bases). CDR1 and CDR2 from the germline V gene are LNHDA and SQIVND (reference sequence). V gave up 7 bases and J gave up 0 bases, with 10 bases separating them. The CDR3 length is 14 residues. In nucleotides, the CDR3 is TGTGCCAGTATCCGGGGAAGCTCCTACAATGAGCAGTTCTTC. Translated: CASIRGSSYNEQFF.

This clone has just a few counts. The chain has TRBV18 and TRBJ2-3; TRBD2 matches 7 bases. Germline V gene data show CDR1 as KGHSH and CDR2 as LQKENI. The trim removed 2 bases at V and 10 bases at J, leaving 9 bases unmatched. The CDR3 contains 14 residues. The DNA for the CDR3 is TGTGCCAGCTCACCATCCACCGCGGGAGAGGCGCAGTATTTT. Its protein is CASSPSTAGEAQYF.

In nucleotides, the CDR3 is TGTGCCAGCAGCGTAGCGGCGGCCAACGGGGAGACCCAGTACTTC. It yields the protein CASSVAAANGETQYF. The V and J genes are TRBV9 and TRBJ2-5; D is undetermined. The CDR3 loop spans 15 amino acids. Germline assignment: CDR1 SGDLS and CDR2 YYNGEE. V was trimmed by 0 bases and J by 5 bases, leaving 14 bases between them.

The V gene is TRBV4-3, the J gene TRBJ2-7; D may be TRBD1 (6 bases). The CDR3 length is 16 residues. Trimming cost V 3 bases and J 5 bases, with 20 bases left between them. Germline CDR1 is LGHNA and CDR2 is YSLEER. DNA for the CDR3: TGCGCCAGCAGCCATGATAACAGGGCTACGATTCACGAGCAGTACTTC. It encodes CASSHDNRATIHEQYF.

This clone occurred a few times. The chain is built from TRBV5-1 and TRBJ2-7; the D gene could be TRBD1 or TRBD2 (5 bases each). Trimming removed 4 bases at V and 2 bases at J, with 16 bases between. CDR3 length: 15 residues. Per germline, CDR1 SGHRS and CDR2 YFSETQ. Here the CDR3 reads CASSLDGGPPYEQYF. The DNA for the CDR3 is TGCGCCAGCAGCCTAGATGGGGGACCGCCCTACGAGCAGTACTTC. Using reference TRBV5-1 and TRBJ2-7 for the parts outside the CDR3, the full variable domain is KAGVTQTPRYLIKTRGQQVTLSCSPISGHRSVSWYQQTPGQGLQFLFEYFSETQRNKGNFPGRFSGRQFSNSRSEMNVSTLELGDSALYLCASSLDGGPPYEQYFGPGTRLTVT.

At least ten counts were recorded for this clone. This chain connects TRBV7-2 to TRBJ2-1, with 11 bases lining up with TRBD2. V lost 6 bases to trimming and J lost 3 bases; unmatched junction nucleotides: 4. This CDR3 spans 15 amino acids. Germline V lookup: CDR1 SGHTA, CDR2 FQGNSA. The CDR3 region is CASRLGLAGYNEQFF. The CDR3 DNA is TGTGCCAGCAGACTAGGACTAGCGGGCTACAATGAGCAGTTCTTC.

The chain is built from TRBV5-1 and TRBJ2-3; perhaps TRBD2 as D (6 bases). Germline V CDR1 and CDR2: SGHRS, YFSETQ. CDR3 length equals 14 residues. The V gene lost 0 bases and the J gene lost 6 bases, with 11 bases spanning the gap. CDR3 nucleotide sequence: TGCGCCAGCAGCTTGGGGGACTTGAGCGATACGCAGTATTTT. It translates to CASSLGDLSDTQYF.

The chain links TRBV30 to TRBJ2-6; D uncertain. V gave up 5 bases and J gave up 0 bases, with 11 bases separating them. Germline V gives CDR1 GTSNPN, CDR2 SVGIG (reference sequence). The CDR3 runs to 15 residues. CDR3: CAWRQNHSGANVLTF. DNA for the CDR3: TGTGCCTGGCGGCAGAACCACTCTGGGGCCAACGTCCTGACTTTC.

This clone showed up just a few times. V gene TRBV10-3 combines with J gene TRBJ2-4; 11 bases match TRBD2. CDR1 is ENHRY, CDR2 SYGVKD, per germline. The V gene end was trimmed by 10 bases and the J gene end by 0 bases; junction bases not matched to a gene: 5. This CDR3 has 15 residues. The CDR3 spells CATATSGEAKNIQYF. CDR3 nucleotide sequence: TGTGCCACCGCGACTAGCGGGGAAGCCAAAAACATTCAGTACTTC.

The chain carries TRBV30 and TRBJ1-1; TRBD1 matches at 8 bases. Germline assignment: CDR1 GTSNPN and CDR2 SVGIG (reference sequence). The CDR3 is 12 residues long. V lost 4 bases, J lost 11 bases, and 9 bases stayed unmatched. CDR3 DNA sequence: TGTGCCTGGACTAGACAGGGGACCGAGGCTTTCTTT. Translating gives CAWTRQGTEAFF.

This clone was picked up one time. This chain joins TRBV29-1 and TRBJ2-5; possible D gene TRBD1, 5 bases. Germline values: CDR1 SQVTM, CDR2 ANQGSEA. This CDR3 comprises 14 residues. The V gene lost 4 bases and the J gene lost 5 bases, with 17 bases spanning the gap. Here the CDR3 DNA reads TGCAGCGTTGCCCCCTTGGCAGGGTGGGAGACCCAGTACTTC. It translates to CSVAPLAGWETQYF.